These T cell receptor beta chains were read from a single sample in a study of T cell changes during pregnancy in multiple sclerosis. Profiling relied on immunoSEQ multiplex PCR, and the TCRdb table lists in-frame clones only, not all of them. The data contain around 70,000 clones, roughly 91% of them singletons. This material consisted of CD4+ T cells from peripheral blood mononuclear cells, taken after pregnancy. These receptors were collected from a female donor with multiple sclerosis, enrolled in a pregnancy study. Each CDR3 is given with its conserved first and last residue. The D gene is left open where the match is weak. Expanded clones get a size class; other rows say once, few or many, or leave the size out.

d_gene	j_gene	abundance	v_gene	CDR3nt	CDR3aa
TRBD2	TRBJ2-3	-	TRBV30	TGTGCCTGGAGTGTACTAGCGTCACAAAAGTATTTT	CAWSVLASQKYF
-	TRBJ1-1	once	TRBV28	TGTGCCAGCAGCCTCAACGGGCAGGGCGCTTTCTTT	CASSLNGQGAFF
TRBD2	TRBJ2-3	-	TRBV6-4	TGTGCCAGCAGTGATCAAGCGGGAGGGGCAGATACGCAGTATTTT	CASSDQAGGADTQYF
TRBD2	TRBJ2-3	-	TRBV28	TGTGCCAGCAGTTTATCAGCGACTAGCGGGCTTACAGATACGCAGTATTTT	CASSLSATSGLTDTQYF
TRBD1	TRBJ1-2	-	TRBV5-5	TGTGCCAGCAGCCTTCACGGGACAGGGAACTATGGCTACACCTTC	CASSLHGTGNYGYTF
-	TRBJ2-5	-	TRBV5-6	TGTGCCAGCAGTTTCCTCGCGGGCCCACAAGAGACCCAGTACTTC	CASSFLAGPQETQYF
-	TRBJ2-5	-	TRBV25-1	TGTGCCAGCAGTGGACATGGCCAAGAGACCCAGTACTTC	CASSGHGQETQYF
-	TRBJ1-1	-	TRBV5-1	TGCGCCAGCGGGGGGGTTGGGAACACTGAAGCTTTCTTT	CASGGVGNTEAFF
-	TRBJ2-7	-	TRBV28	TGTGCCAGCAGATTAGCGCGAGAGCAGTACTTC	CASRLAREQYF
TRBD2	TRBJ2-1	-	TRBV9	TGTGCCAGCAGCGTAGTGGCGGGAGGGCCTCATGAGCAGTTCTTC	CASSVVAGGPHEQFF
TRBD2	TRBJ2-3	-	TRBV5-1	TGCGCCAGCAGCTTGGTTACTAGCGGGAGAGGAACAGATACGCAGTATTTT	CASSLVTSGRGTDTQYF
-	TRBJ2-1	once	TRBV21-1	TGCCGGAGGGACAGGGAGCGTAGCTCCTACAATGAGCAGTTCTTC	CRRDRERSSYNEQFF
-	TRBJ1-1	-	TRBV6-1	TGTGCCAGCAGTGTCAACAGGAACACTGAAGCTTTCTTT	CASSVNRNTEAFF
TRBD1	TRBJ2-7	-	TRBV7-8	TGTGCCAGCAGCTTTCGAGGACAGGAATACGGGAACGAGCAGTACTTC	CASSFRGQEYGNEQYF
TRBD1	TRBJ2-7	-	TRBV29-1	TGCAGCGTTGGCAGGGGGCCCTACGAGCAGTACTTC	CSVGRGPYEQYF
TRBD1	TRBJ1-4	once	TRBV28	TGTGCCAGCAGGCCACAGGGGTTCAGTGAAAAACTGTTTTTT	CASRPQGFSEKLFF
TRBD1	TRBJ1-5	-	TRBV6-5	TGTGCCAGCAGCACAGGGGGCCCCAATCAGCCCCAGCATTTT	CASSTGGPNQPQHF
-	TRBJ1-4	-	TRBV19	TGTGCCAGTAGTATAGGGCAGGGCAGAGAAAAACTGTTTTTT	CASSIGQGREKLFF